This T cell receptor beta chain was identified in a study of T cell responses to AZD1222 COVID-19 vaccine. This clone was counted a single time. Its antigen is unknown. Study results and caveats: Breadth and depth of Spike-specific TCRs rose after two AZD1222 doses. The donors showed a predominance of white British ancestry and of females, with possible underestimation of clonal diversity.

The assay was immunoSEQ multiplex PCR, and TCRdb's table has in-frame clones only and misses some. The table has 150,000 to 200,000 clones, less than 95% seen once; the top ten hold approximately 1.6%. The V and J ends lost 1 base and 2 bases respectively, with 11 bases between them. This CDR3 comprises 15 residues. CDR1 SGHDN and CDR2 FVKESK come from the germline V gene. This clonotype was obtained from an adult in good health. The specimen was peripheral blood, collected on day 0 of AZD1222 vaccination. This chain links TRBV14 with TRBJ2-5; D is unresolved. The CDR3 is CASSQGPAWQETQYF. CDR3 coding DNA: TGTGCCAGCAGCCAAGGTCCAGCGTGGCAAGAGACCCAGTACTTC.